The next 28 T cell receptor beta chains were all read from a single sample in a study of cytomegalovirus exposure and HLA in healthy donors. Researchers ran the PCR with 60 Vbeta and 13 Jbeta primers. Libraries were prepared by immunoSEQ multiplex PCR; TCRdb keeps only in-frame clonotypes and omits some of them. The sample includes about 67,000 clones, roughly 76% seen only once; the top ten take about 8.3%. The sample taken for sequencing was PBMCs. These receptor sequences come from a man aged 55 to 69 in good health and CMV-seropositive.

This clone has a single count. The junction departs from germline at one end; a sequencing error may be responsible. V and J are TRBV7-9 and TRBJ2-7; D not certain. Germline V gives CDR1 SEHNR, CDR2 FQNEAQ (reference sequence). This CDR3 comprises 12 residues. As DNA, the CDR3 is TGTTCCAGCAGCTTCCAGGACTACGAGCAGTACTTC. Protein product: CSSSFQDYEQYF. The full variable domain, in which reference TRBV7-9 and TRBJ2-7 provide the parts outside the CDR3, is DTGVSQNPRHKITKRGQNVTFRCDPISEHNRLYWYRQTLGQGPEFLTYFQNEAQLEKSRLLSDRFSAERPKGSFSTLEIQRTEQGDSAMYLCSSSFQDYEQYFGPGTRLTVT.

V gene TRBV7-2 combines with J gene TRBJ2-5; TRBD1 might be the D (6 bases). The germline V gene has CDR1 SGHTA and CDR2 FQGNSA. Trimming shortened V by 5 bases and J by 2 bases, and 9 bases separated the two germline ends. This CDR3 is built from 13 residues. CDR3 region: CASSPDRQETQYF. The CDR3 DNA reads TGTGCCAGCAGCCCGGACAGACAAGAGACCCAGTACTTC.

This chain links TRBV4-1 with TRBJ2-3; TRBD2 is a possible D gene (6 bases). CDR1 and CDR2 (germline): MGHRA, YSYEKL. Trimming pared 6 bases from V and 2 bases from J, leaving 12 bases between. The CDR3 consists of 14 residues. The CDR3 spells CASRKGGDTDTQYF. CDR3 in DNA: TGCGCCAGCAGGAAGGGCGGGGACACAGATACGCAGTATTTT.

This clone was detected only a few times. The V gene is TRBV7-9, the J gene TRBJ1-1; 8 positions match TRBD1. The CDR3 totals 15 residues. CDR1 and CDR2 from the germline V gene are SEHNR and FQNEAQ (reference sequence). V was pared by 3 bases and J by 1 base, with 4 bases of the junction left unmatched. CDR3 nucleotide sequence: TGTGCCAGCAGCTTCAGGGGGACAGGGAACACTGAAGCTTTCTTT. Amino acids: CASSFRGTGNTEAFF.

The chain is built from TRBV4-2 and TRBJ2-7, with TRBD1 matching over 10 bases. The CDR3 totals 15 residues. V lost 3 bases and J lost 2; bases outside the gene matches: 4. CDR1 and CDR2 (germline): LGHNA, YNFKEQ. The CDR3 region is CASSQADRGAYEQYF. The DNA of the CDR3 is TGTGCCAGCAGCCAGGCGGACAGGGGGGCCTACGAGCAGTACTTC.

CDR3 DNA: TGTGCCAGCGCCTATTTCGCTGCGAACACTGAAGCTTTCTTT. This codes for CASAYFAANTEAFF. V is TRBV7-9 and J is TRBJ1-1; the D is unclear. V lost 8 bases and J lost 1, with 14 bases in between. Germline V gene sequence: CDR1 SEHNR, CDR2 FQNEAQ (reference sequence). The CDR3 has 14 amino acids.

This sequence joins TRBV11-2 and TRBJ2-2; the D gene is possibly TRBD2 (5 bases). CDR3 length equals 13 residues. The germline V gene encodes CDR1 SGHAT and CDR2 FQNNGV. V was cut by 3 bases and J by 7 bases, with 9 bases left in between. This CDR3 reads CASSFEGGGELFF. In DNA form, the CDR3 reads TGTGCCAGCAGCTTCGAGGGTGGCGGGGAGCTGTTTTTT.

This sequence joins TRBV11-2 and TRBJ2-2; maybe TRBD2 (5 bases). The CDR3 loop spans 13 amino acids. Germline CDR1 and CDR2: SGHAT and FQNNGV. The V gene lost 5 bases and the J gene lost 5 bases, with 9 bases spanning the gap. CDR3 protein: CASSPPGTGELFF. The CDR3 DNA reads TGTGCCAGCAGCCCCCCGGGGACCGGGGAGCTGTTTTTT.

This rearrangement joins TRBV7-8 to TRBJ2-7, with 10 bases matching TRBD1. The V gene end was trimmed by 4 bases and the J gene end by 2 bases; junction bases not matched to a gene: 5. This CDR3 comprises 15 residues. The germline V gene has CDR1 SGHVS and CDR2 FQNEAQ. The CDR3 loop reads CASSSGQGIPYEQYF. CDR3 bases: TGTGCCAGCAGCTCGGGACAGGGGATACCCTACGAGCAGTACTTC.

This clone was seen only once. This chain links TRBV6-5 with TRBJ1-1; a weak D match, TRBD1 (5 bases). V was trimmed by 4 bases and J by 4 bases, leaving 10 bases between them. This CDR3 spans 13 amino acids. Per the germline V gene, CDR1 is MNHEY and CDR2 is SVGAGI. The CDR3 spells CASSWGGATEAFF. The CDR3 DNA reads TGTGCCAGCAGTTGGGGTGGGGCCACTGAAGCTTTCTTT.

Details on this clone: One end of the junction fails to match germline, which may point to a read error. The chain combines TRBV7-7 with TRBJ2-2, with D tentatively TRBD1 (6 bases). The CDR3 consists of 13 residues. Germline CDR1 is SSHAT and CDR2 is FNYEAQ (reference sequence). The CDR3 DNA sequence: TGTGCTAGCAGCGCAGGACAGACCGGGGAGCTGTTTTTT. Translated: CASSAGQTGELFF.

The V and J genes are TRBV4-1 and TRBJ2-1; TRBD2 might be the D (5 bases). Germline V gene sequence: CDR1 MGHRA, CDR2 YSYEKL. CDR3 length equals 14 residues. Trimming pared 0 bases from V and 9 bases from J, leaving 12 bases between. CDR3 protein: CASSQDRRAGEQFF. DNA of the CDR3: TGCGCCAGCAGCCAAGATCGACGTGCGGGTGAGCAGTTCTTC.

The chain is built from TRBV19 and TRBJ1-1; tentative D call: TRBD1 (5 bases). CDR3 length: 16 residues. V lost 5 bases, J lost 3 bases, and 19 bases lay in between. CDR1 LNHDA and CDR2 SQIVND come from the germline V gene (reference sequence). CDR3 in DNA: TGTGCCAGTAGTCAAACGCGGGGGGGATCGGACACTGAAGCTTTCTTT. Its translation is CASSQTRGGSDTEAFF.

The V call is TRBV5-6, the J call TRBJ1-2; 7 bases are a match to TRBD1. Germline lookup yields CDR1 SGHDT and CDR2 YYEEEE. V lost 6 bases to trimming and J lost 8 bases; unmatched junction nucleotides: 7. CDR3 length: 12 residues. The chain's CDR3 is CASNDRAGGYTF. In nucleotides, the CDR3 is TGTGCCAGCAACGACAGGGCCGGGGGCTACACCTTC.

This clone is a singleton in its sample. This chain connects TRBV7-9 to TRBJ2-1; 7 bases map to TRBD2. Looked up from germline, CDR1 is SEHNR and CDR2 is FQNEAQ (reference sequence). With V trimmed by 5 bases and J by 1 base, 5 bases remained unmatched. The CDR3 spans 15 residues. The CDR3 loop reads CASSRGEGSYNEQFF. The CDR3 coding sequence is TGTGCCAGCAGCCGGGGGGAAGGTTCCTACAATGAGCAGTTCTTC.

Worth noting for this clone: At the DNA level, this CDR3 is encoded by other sequences in the same sample as well. The genes are TRBV11-3 and TRBJ2-1, with a tentative D call TRBD2 (7 bases). This CDR3 contains 15 residues. Trimming took off 4 bases at V and 2 bases at J, with 12 bases between the two ends. CDR1 is SGHNT and CDR2 is YENEEA in the germline V gene. CDR3 loop: CASSSRGGTYNEQFF. CDR3 nucleotides: TGTGCCAGCAGCTCCCGCGGGGGCACCTACAATGAGCAGTTCTTC.

The chain recombines TRBV5-1 with TRBJ1-4; TRBD1 agrees at 10 bases. The germline V gene has CDR1 SGHRS and CDR2 YFSETQ. Germline trimming cut 4 bases from V and 0 bases from J; bases unmatched to any gene: 6. This CDR3 contains 17 residues. The CDR3 nucleotides read TGCGCCAGCAGCGGGGGACAGGGGACGCCAACTAATGAAAAACTGTTTTTT. Translation gives CASSGGQGTPTNEKLFF.

The sample holds one count of this clone. V is TRBV4-1 and J is TRBJ2-5, with 10 nucleotides matching TRBD1. TRBJ2-7 matches the DNA end more closely, so the J call is doubtful. Germline assignment: CDR1 MGHRA and CDR2 YSYEKL. This CDR3 has 16 amino acids. Written as DNA, the CDR3 is TGCGCCAGCAGCCAAGGACAGGGGGCCGGAACCTACGAGCAGTACTTC. This encodes CASSQGQGAGTYEQYF.

V gene TRBV10-1 combines with J gene TRBJ2-7; tentatively, D is TRBD1 (5 bases). V lost 3 bases and J 2 bases, leaving 8 bases between the germline ends. The CDR3 runs to 13 residues. The V gene's germline CDR1 is WNHNN and CDR2 SYGVQD (reference sequence). The CDR3 is CASSEAGTYEQYF. CDR3 bases: TGCGCCAGCAGTGAAGCAGGGACCTACGAGCAGTACTTC.

The chain couples TRBV6-5 to TRBJ2-2; 13 positions agree with TRBD2. CDR3 length: 16 residues. Germline CDR1 MNHEY, CDR2 SVGAGI. Trimming removed 4 bases from V and 6 bases from J; junction bases left unmatched: 5. The CDR3 coding sequence is TGTGCCAGCAGTTCCCCGGGACTAGCGGGACCCGGGGAGCTGTTTTTT. Its protein is CASSSPGLAGPGELFF.

This clone occurred a few times. The J gene is TRBJ2-3, the V gene TRBV5-1; 7 nucleotides line up with TRBD1. CDR1 is SGHRS and CDR2 is YFSETQ in the germline V gene. V was pared by 5 bases and J by 2 bases, with 5 bases of the junction left unmatched. The CDR3 has 14 residues. The CDR3 loop is CASRLQGHTDTQYF. In nucleotides, the CDR3 is TGCGCCAGCAGGTTACAGGGGCACACAGATACGCAGTATTTT.

The CDR3 region has the DNA TGTGCCAGCAGTGTTGAGCGGGGGGCAAACAATGAGCAGTTCTTC. Translated: CASSVERGANNEQFF. This chain joins TRBV2 and TRBJ2-1; TRBD2 matches 9 bases. The CDR3 is 15 amino acids. The V and J ends lost 4 bases and 5 bases, in that order; junction bases with no gene match: 6. The germline gives CDR1 SNHLY, CDR2 FYNNEI.

The genes are TRBV9 and TRBJ2-3; 8 nucleotides match TRBD1. Trimming cost V 4 bases and J 5 bases; bases outside gene matches: 6. The germline V gene encodes CDR1 SGDLS and CDR2 YYNGEE. The CDR3 totals 14 residues. The CDR3 here is CASSRQGNGDTQYF. CDR3 nucleotides: TGTGCCAGCAGCCGACAGGGGAACGGAGATACGCAGTATTTT.

J is TRBJ1-2 and V is TRBV11-2, with 8 bases matching TRBD1. The CDR3 covers 15 residues. Germline-derived CDR1 and CDR2 are SGHAT and FQNNGV. The trim removed 4 bases at V and 4 bases at J, leaving 8 bases unmatched. This CDR3 is CASSSVDRGGYGYTF. The CDR3 region has the DNA TGTGCCAGCAGCTCAGTCGACAGGGGTGGCTATGGCTACACCTTC. Full variable domain (remainder filled in from reference TRBV11-2 and TRBJ1-2): EAGVAQSPRYKIIEKRQSVAFWCNPISGHATLYWYQQILGQGPKLLIQFQNNGVVDDSQLPKDRFSAERLKGVDSTLKIQPAKLEDSAVYLCASSSVDRGGYGYTFGSGTRLTVV.

V gene TRBV6-1 combines with J gene TRBJ2-7, with 11 bases fitting TRBD1. The CDR3 is 15 amino acids. J was trimmed by 2 bases and V by 3 bases; bases with no gene match: 3. Germline CDR1 MNHNS, CDR2 SASEGT. The CDR3, as DNA: TGTGCCAGCAGTGACCGGACAGGGGGCCCCTACGAGCAGTACTTC. Its translation: CASSDRTGGPYEQYF.

About this clone itself: Mismatch with germline at one junction end may stem from a read error. This chain links TRBV11-3 with TRBJ2-7, with unresolved D. The length of the CDR3 is 14 residues. CDR1 is SGHNT, CDR2 YENEEA, per germline. The CDR3 region is CVSSLLSRSYEQYF. The CDR3 DNA is TGTGTCAGCAGCTTATTGTCGCGATCCTACGAGCAGTACTTC.

The chain couples TRBV19 to TRBJ1-5, with TRBD1 matching 11 bases. Germline CDR1 is LNHDA and CDR2 is SQIVND (reference sequence). Trimming removed 4 bases from V and 5 bases from J; junction bases left unmatched: 13. The CDR3 extends over 18 amino acids. CDR3 DNA: TGTGCCAGTAGTACCCGGGACAGGGGGTTGGTTAGACATCAGCCCCAGCATTTT. Its translation is CASSTRDRGLVRHQPQHF.

The V gene is TRBV27, the J gene TRBJ1-5, with D unresolved. V was trimmed by 6 bases and J by 0 bases, leaving 15 bases between them. CDR1 and CDR2 (germline): MNHEY, SMNVEV (reference sequence). The CDR3 is made up of 16 amino acids. CDR3 DNA: TGTGCCAGCAGATCCGCCGGCGGTCGTAGCAATCAGCCCCAGCATTTT. Its protein product is CASRSAGGRSNQPQHF.